The 21 T cell receptor beta chains given below trace back to one sample, sequenced in a study of OX40 agonist ivuxolimab in advanced cancers. Using immunoSEQ multiplex PCR, the repertoire was profiled, and TCRdb retains in-frame clones only, with some absent. The sample lists under 140,000 clones; roughly 87% were seen once. The source was CD4+ or CD8+ T cells sorted from blood, collected in a trial of the OX40 agonist ivuxolimab. The source of these receptors is an adult with an advanced solid tumor such as melanoma, head and neck, liver or kidney cancer.

The V gene is TRBV7-9, the J gene TRBJ2-1; no definite D call. V shed 6 bases and J shed 2 bases, with 8 bases lying between them. CDR1 and CDR2 (germline): SEHNR, FQNEAQ (reference sequence). The CDR3 sequence is 13 residues long. The CDR3 DNA reads TGTGCCAGCAGAAACGGGCCCTACAATGAGCAGTTCTTC. This encodes CASRNGPYNEQFF.

The chain has TRBV19 and TRBJ1-2, with D tentatively TRBD1 (6 bases). Germline assignment: CDR1 LNHDA and CDR2 SQIVND (reference sequence). This CDR3 spans 15 amino acids. Between the trimmed V and J ends, which lost 3 bases and 1 base, there was a span of 12 bases. The CDR3 coding sequence is TGTGCCAGTAGTATTTCGTGGACAGATAACTATGGCTACACCTTC. It translates to CASSISWTDNYGYTF.

CDR3 nucleotide sequence: TGTGCCAGCAGCTTACCCGAGCTCTATGGCTACACCTTC. Translated, it gives CASSLPELYGYTF. V usage is TRBV7-2 and J usage is TRBJ1-2; D gene unclear. The CDR3 is made up of 13 amino acids. The germline CDR1 and CDR2 sequences are SGHTA and FQGNSA. V lost 2 bases, J lost 4 bases, and 8 bases lay in between.

J is TRBJ1-2 and V is TRBV6-1; perhaps TRBD1 as D (5 bases). CDR1 is MNHNS, CDR2 SASEGT, per germline. V lost 6 bases and J 0 bases, leaving 8 bases between the germline ends. The CDR3 has 13 residues. The CDR3 region has the DNA TGTGCCAGCAGGACAGCAACTAACTATGGCTACACCTTC. Translated, it gives CASRTATNYGYTF.

This clone appeared a single time. J is TRBJ2-1 and V is TRBV11-3; unclear D gene. With 0 bases removed from V and 7 bases from J, the gap between germline ends came to 4 bases. Germline CDR1 reads SGHNT; CDR2 reads YENEEA. There are 12 residues in the CDR3. This CDR3 reads CASSLDGNEQFF. Written as DNA, the CDR3 is TGTGCCAGCAGCTTAGATGGGAATGAGCAGTTCTTC.

The chain employs TRBV7-3 and TRBJ1-2; unclear D gene. The CDR3 covers 14 residues. CDR1 and CDR2 from the germline V gene are SGHTA and FQGTGA. The germline V and J ends were trimmed by 4 bases and 4 bases, with 13 bases remaining between them. The CDR3 protein is CASSSGPGGYGYTF. CDR3 sequence (DNA): TGTGCCAGCAGCTCCGGACCGGGAGGCTATGGCTACACCTTC.

The chain has TRBV11-2 and TRBJ2-7, with D unclear. In germline, CDR1 is SGHAT, CDR2 FQNNGV. The CDR3 contains 12 residues. Trimming cost V 3 bases and J 6 bases, with 9 bases left between them. The CDR3 sequence: CASSFSAVEQYF. For the CDR3, the DNA is TGTGCCAGCAGCTTTTCGGCAGTCGAGCAGTACTTC.

The rearrangement joins TRBV7-9 to TRBJ1-3; 8 positions agree with TRBD1. With 6 bases clipped from V and 0 bases from J, the junction kept 10 bases outside the gene matches. Germline CDR1 SEHNR, CDR2 FQNEAQ (reference sequence). The CDR3 consists of 17 residues. The CDR3 is CASSPGQVAFSGNTIYF. In nucleotides, the CDR3 is TGTGCCAGCAGTCCGGGACAGGTGGCCTTCTCTGGAAACACCATATATTTT. The full variable domain, with the rest looked up from reference TRBV7-9 and TRBJ1-3, is DTGVSQNPRHKITKRGQNVTFRCDPISEHNRLYWYRQTLGQGPEFLTYFQNEAQLEKSRLLSDRFSAERPKGSFSTLEIQRTEQGDSAMYLCASSPGQVAFSGNTIYFGEGSWLTVV.

The chain uses TRBV6-5 and TRBJ2-7; weak D call: TRBD2 (6 bases). The V end was cut by 7 bases, the J end by 4 bases, with 20 bases between. Germline CDR1 and CDR2: MNHEY and SVGAGI. The CDR3 is 15 residues long. Here the CDR3 DNA reads TGTGCCAGCATCACAACTCGCCGGGGGAGATACGAGCAGTACTTC. Translated: CASITTRRGRYEQYF.

The chain combines TRBV19 with TRBJ1-5, with D possibly matching TRBD1 (6 bases). Germline lookup yields CDR1 LNHDA and CDR2 SQIVND (reference sequence). The V end was cut by 10 bases, the J end by 2 bases, with 9 bases between. The CDR3 totals 12 residues. CDR3 protein: CATRGGNQPQHF. The CDR3 DNA reads as TGTGCCACCAGGGGAGGCAATCAGCCCCAGCATTTT. Drawing the rest from reference TRBV19 and TRBJ1-5, the complete variable domain is DGGITQSPKYLFRKEGQNVTLSCEQNLNHDAMYWYRQDPGQGLRLIYYSQIVNDFQKGDIAEGYSVSREKKESFPLTVTSAQKNPTAFYLCATRGGNQPQHFGDGTRLSIL.

The chain links TRBV30 to TRBJ2-6, with D possibly being TRBD1 (6 bases). The CDR3 is made up of 17 amino acids. Between the trimmed V and J ends, which lost 0 bases and 0 bases, there was a span of 12 bases. The V gene's germline CDR1 is GTSNPN and CDR2 SVGIG (reference sequence). CDR3 loop: CAWSVPGHASGANVLTF. CDR3 DNA sequence: TGTGCCTGGAGTGTACCGGGACATGCCTCTGGGGCCAACGTCCTGACTTTC. The variable domain in full, completed from reference TRBV30 and TRBJ2-6, reads SQTIHQWPATLVQPVGSPLSLECTVEGTSNPNLYWYRQAAGRGLQLLFYSVGIGQISSEVPQNLSASRPQDRQFILSSKKLLLSDSGFYLCAWSVPGHASGANVLTFGAGSRLTVL.

V is TRBV5-4 and J is TRBJ1-2; 7 nucleotides align to TRBD1. The V gene's germline CDR1 is SGHNT and CDR2 YYREEE (reference sequence). There are 14 residues in the CDR3. Trimming cost V 3 bases and J 4 bases; bases outside gene matches: 6. The CDR3 coding sequence is TGTGCCAGCAGCTCCCCCGGGACAGTCTATGGCTACACCTTC. This sequence encodes CASSSPGTVYGYTF. Looking up the rest from reference TRBV5-4 and TRBJ1-2 gives the full variable domain: ETGVTQSPTHLIKTRGQQVTLRCSSQSGHNTVSWYQQALGQGPQFIFQYYREEENGRGNFPPRFSGLQFPNYSSELNVNALELDDSALYLCASSSPGTVYGYTFGSGTRLTVV.

The rearrangement joins TRBV5-5 to TRBJ1-4; D not resolved. The ends were cut back, 2 bases at V and 5 bases at J, with 13 bases in the middle. CDR1 is SGHKS and CDR2 is YYEKEE in the germline V gene (reference sequence). CDR3 size: 15 residues. The CDR3 reads CASSFLAGLNEKLFF. The CDR3, as DNA: TGTGCCAGCAGCTTCTTGGCAGGTTTGAATGAAAAACTGTTTTTT.

This chain joins TRBV4-1 and TRBJ1-2; D is perhaps TRBD1 (6 bases). The germline V and J ends were trimmed by 0 bases and 3 bases, with 14 bases remaining between them. Germline V gives CDR1 MGHRA, CDR2 YSYEKL. The CDR3 totals 16 residues. For the CDR3, the DNA is TGCGCCAGCAGCCAAGATGGAACAGGGCAGGACTATGGCTACACCTTC. Translation gives CASSQDGTGQDYGYTF.

The rearrangement links TRBV29-1 to TRBJ2-2; D perhaps matches TRBD1 (5 bases). Deletions cut 3 bases from V and 1 base from J, with 6 bases between. Germline CDR1 reads SQVTM; CDR2 reads ANQGSEA. CDR3 length equals 13 residues. CDR3 DNA sequence: TGCAGCGTTGATGGACAGAACACCGGGGAGCTGTTTTTT. Translated: CSVDGQNTGELFF.

The J gene is TRBJ2-5, the V gene TRBV7-2; perhaps TRBD1 as D (6 bases). Germline CDR1 and CDR2: SGHTA and FQGNSA. CDR3 length equals 14 residues. Trimming took off 6 bases at V and 1 base at J, with 12 bases between the two ends. CDR3 in amino acids: CASRRTAIQETQYF. CDR3 DNA sequence: TGTGCCAGCAGAAGGACAGCTATCCAAGAGACCCAGTACTTC.

The chain has TRBV28 and TRBJ2-7; D ambiguous. Germline CDR1 and CDR2: MDHEN and SYDVKM. Trimming took 5 bases from V and 2 from J, leaving 22 bases between them. The CDR3 sequence is 17 residues long. The chain's CDR3 is CASSPLTRRKEAYEQYF. CDR3 DNA: TGTGCCAGCAGTCCGCTAACCCGACGGAAAGAAGCCTACGAGCAGTACTTC.

This chain's CDR3 is CAGKLRGAGYTF. The CDR3 DNA sequence: TGTGCCGGGAAACTGAGGGGGGCTGGCTACACCTTC. The V call is TRBV19, the J call TRBJ1-2, with D possibly matching TRBD1 (6 bases). The V end lost 11 bases, the J end lost 7 bases, and 17 bases lay between the germline ends. Germline-derived CDR1 and CDR2 are LNHDA and SQIVND (reference sequence). The CDR3 has 12 amino acids.

As DNA, the CDR3 is TGTGCCTGGAGCACAGGGGGCACCTACGAGCAGTACTTC. It encodes CAWSTGGTYEQYF. The chain recombines TRBV30 with TRBJ2-7, with 9 nucleotides matching TRBD1. CDR1 and CDR2 from the germline V gene are GTSNPN and SVGIG (reference sequence). Trimming took 3 bases from V and 2 from J; bases not matched to a gene: 2. This CDR3 has 13 amino acids.

The V call is TRBV4-3, the J call TRBJ2-1, with D possibly called TRBD1 or TRBD2 (6 bases each). V was trimmed by 1 base and J by 12 bases, leaving 13 bases between them. Per germline, CDR1 LGHNA and CDR2 YSLEER. The CDR3 is made up of 13 amino acids. The CDR3 region has the DNA TGCGCCAGCAGCCAAGTTGTTGAGGGGGGGCAGTTCTTC. This encodes CASSQVVEGGQFF.

The CDR3 DNA is TGTGCCAGCAGTCCGGCGGGACAGGGGGCGAACTTTTATGGCTACACCTTC. It specifies CASSPAGQGANFYGYTF. The chain couples TRBV28 to TRBJ1-2, with 12 bases fitting TRBD1. The trim removed 5 bases at V and 5 bases at J, leaving 12 bases unmatched. Germline lookup yields CDR1 MDHEN and CDR2 SYDVKM. The CDR3 runs 17 residues.